This T cell receptor (beta chain) was found in a study of tumor-infiltrating lymphocytes in primary liver carcinoma. This clonotype was seen once. TCR beta cDNA was made from around 460 ng total RNA with a constant-region primer. ARM-PCR was slightly modified, and three nested multiplex PCR rounds with it gave rise to the TCR beta libraries. With TRBV1-TRBV30 forward primers and a C-beta reverse primer, the first two PCR rounds were run for around 10 cycles each. Each CDR3 protein is one row after TCRdb ran MiXCR on the multiplex PCR reads. The sample lists 300,000 to 350,000 distinct CDR3 sequences; about 65% were seen once. Losses at the gene ends were 7 bases for V and 7 bases for J; bases not matched to a gene: 12. Germline V lookup: CDR1 MDHEN, CDR2 SYDVKM. This CDR3 has 14 amino acids. Blood RNA was derived from unsorted whole blood, and germline DNA was extracted too.

The genes are TRBV28 and TRBJ2-7; 8 bases align to TRBD2. Sequencing was performed on peripheral blood. The sequence was obtained from a man between 35 and 55 years old with primary liver carcinoma and hepatitis B virus infection. CDR3 loop: CASIIGAGVGEQYF. CDR3 sequence (DNA): TGTGCCAGCATCATCGGAGCGGGAGTGGGGGAGCAGTACTTC.